The 19 T cell receptor beta chains below all came from one sample that was sequenced in a study of human T cells and chemical hapten exposure. MiXCR, applied by TCRdb to the RACE reads, yields one record per CDR3 protein. The repertoire holds more than 300,000 distinct CDR3 sequences, with more than 4.5% as singletons. The time point: pre-sensitization, week 0. The treatment is: therapeutic diphenylcyclopropenone sensitization with weekly scalp DPC. The sample consisted of whole blood, taken in connection with sensitization to the hapten diphenylcyclopropenone (DPC). The receptors originated from a woman in her 50s with alopecia areata. Some clones in this sample may be carry-over from other donors' samples.

This chain uses TRBV6-1 with TRBJ2-7; TRBD2 matches 9 bases. The V gene's germline CDR1 is MNHNS and CDR2 SASEGT. The junction had 16 bases not matched to a gene; V was cut back by 5 bases and J by 2 bases. CDR3 length: 18 amino acids. The DNA of the CDR3 is TGTGCCAGCAGTCCCATCGGGGGTACTAGCGGGTTAGCCTACGAGCAGTACTTC. Translated: CASSPIGGTSGLAYEQYF.

This clonotype was found many times. This sequence joins TRBV5-6 and TRBJ1-1; 9 bases are a match to TRBD1. V lost 3 bases, J lost 5 bases, and 8 bases stayed unmatched. The CDR3 covers 15 residues. Germline-derived CDR1 and CDR2 are SGHDT and YYEEEE. CDR3 in DNA: TGTGCCAGCAGCTCCTGGACAGGGGCGAGAACTGAAGCTTTCTTT. It codes for CASSSWTGARTEAFF.

This clonotype was counted ten times or more. The chain recombines TRBV7-9 with TRBJ2-7; D may be TRBD1 (6 bases). The CDR3 is made up of 17 amino acids. Trimming left V 1 base short and J 0 bases short, with 16 bases between. From germline, CDR1 is SEHNR and CDR2 FQNEAQ (reference sequence). The CDR3 sequence is CASSLVLQGDSSYEQYF. In nucleotides, the CDR3 is TGTGCCAGCAGCTTAGTTTTACAGGGAGACAGCTCCTACGAGCAGTACTTC. The full variable domain, rest sourced from reference TRBV7-9 and TRBJ2-7, is DTGVSQNPRHKITKRGQNVTFRCDPISEHNRLYWYRQTLGQGPEFLTYFQNEAQLEKSRLLSDRFSAERPKGSFSTLEIQRTEQGDSAMYLCASSLVLQGDSSYEQYFGPGTRLTVT.

There are many counts of this clonotype. The rearrangement joins TRBV5-1 to TRBJ2-7; D is unclear. With 1 base removed from V and 1 base from J, the gap between germline ends came to 9 bases. CDR1 is SGHRS and CDR2 is YFSETQ in the germline V gene. This CDR3 has 14 residues. The CDR3 here is CASSLFAVSYEQYF. DNA for the CDR3: TGCGCCAGCAGCTTGTTTGCCGTTTCCTACGAGCAGTACTTC.

This clonotype was counted at least ten times. At one end the junction does not follow the germline gene, possibly because of a read error. CDR3 bases: TGTGCCAGCAGTTTAGGCCCTCACACGCATTTT. Translated: CASSLGPHTHF. This rearrangement joins TRBV12-3 or TRBV12-4 to TRBJ1-1, with D hard to call. The CDR3 contains 11 residues.

This clonotype appeared many times. This sequence joins TRBV10-3 and TRBJ2-7; possible D gene TRBD2, 6 bases. Trimming stripped 5 bases from V and 2 bases from J, with 16 bases between. Germline lookup yields CDR1 ENHRY and CDR2 SYGVKD. This CDR3 contains 15 residues. CDR3 DNA sequence: TGTGCCATCAGTTCACCGACGGGGGATACCTACGAGCAGTACTTC. Translated: CAISSPTGDTYEQYF.

The V call is TRBV5-4, the J call TRBJ1-5; perhaps TRBD1 as D (6 bases). CDR1 and CDR2 (germline): SGHNT, YYREEE (reference sequence). Trimming left V 5 bases short and J 7 bases short, with 19 bases between. The CDR3 consists of 15 residues. The CDR3 sequence: CASSRFPDRPQPQHF. The CDR3 DNA is TGTGCCAGCAGTCGCTTTCCTGACAGGCCGCAGCCCCAGCATTTT.

This clonotype was counted at least ten times. This chain uses TRBV12-3 or TRBV12-4 with TRBJ2-6, with D perhaps matching TRBD2 (5 bases). The CDR3 extends over 14 amino acids. V was trimmed by 6 bases and J by 2 bases, leaving 8 bases between them. The CDR3 DNA follows: TGTGCCAGCAGGAGGGTCGCTGGGGCCAACGTCCTGACTTTC. Protein sequence: CASRRVAGANVLTF.

V usage is TRBV15 and J usage is TRBJ1-1; maybe TRBD1 (6 bases). Germline CDR1 LNHNV, CDR2 YYDKDF (reference sequence). Between the trimmed V and J ends, which lost 0 bases and 11 bases, there was a span of 19 bases. This CDR3 is built from 15 residues. The CDR3, as DNA: TGTGCCACCAGCAGAGAGCCTCTCCAGGGGCGTTCGGCTTTCTTT. Its protein product is CATSREPLQGRSAFF.

The chain uses TRBV6-2 or TRBV6-3 and TRBJ1-5, with unresolved D. From germline, CDR1 is MNHEY and CDR2 SVGEGT. V lost 2 bases, J lost 6 bases, and 14 bases lay in between. The CDR3 loop spans 15 amino acids. CDR3 protein: CASSYPAADGQPQHF. Written as DNA, the CDR3 is TGTGCCAGCAGTTACCCGGCAGCGGACGGTCAGCCCCAGCATTTT.

This clonotype was recorded a few times. The chain combines TRBV20-1 with TRBJ2-3; D possibly corresponds to TRBD2 (6 bases). This CDR3 contains 16 residues. With 6 bases removed from V and 1 base from J, the gap between germline ends came to 20 bases. CDR1 is DFQATT, CDR2 SNEGSKA, per germline (reference sequence). CDR3 protein: CSARDSARLRTDTQYF. The CDR3 DNA reads as TGCAGTGCCAGGGACTCGGCGCGTCTTCGCACAGATACGCAGTATTTT.

There are a few counts of this clonotype. The V gene is TRBV5-1, the J gene TRBJ2-1, with D possibly being TRBD2 (6 bases). Trimming took off 0 bases at V and 4 bases at J, with 11 bases between the two ends. Germline CDR1 is SGHRS and CDR2 is YFSETQ. This CDR3 has 15 amino acids. CDR3 DNA: TGCGCCAGCAGCTTGGTAGCGGTCGTTTACAATGAGCAGTTCTTC. Translating it yields CASSLVAVVYNEQFF.

This clonotype has at least ten counts. The chain uses TRBV6-4 and TRBJ2-4; D is unresolved. The CDR3 sequence is 9 residues long. Germline CDR1 and CDR2: MRHNA and SNTAGT. This CDR3 reads CLAKNIQYF. The CDR3 DNA follows: TGTCTAGCCAAAAACATTCAGTACTTC.

V usage is TRBV6-5 and J usage is TRBJ2-7; the match to TRBD2 covers 10 bases. Trimming cost V 8 bases and J 3 bases; bases outside gene matches: 13. This CDR3 spans 16 amino acids. The germline V gene encodes CDR1 MNHEY and CDR2 SVGAGI. The DNA for the CDR3 is TGTGCCAGCCGACTCACAAGCGGGAGGGCCGACTACGAGCAGTACTTC. It translates to CASRLTSGRADYEQYF.

This clonotype showed up just a few times. The gene calls are TRBV30 and TRBJ1-5; tentatively, D is TRBD1 (5 bases). Germline V gene lookup returns CDR1 GTSNPN and CDR2 SVGIG (reference sequence). CDR3 length equals 13 residues. Trimming took 5 bases from V and 3 from J, leaving 11 bases between them. CDR3 sequence reads: CAWAPGPNQPQHF. The CDR3, as DNA: TGTGCCTGGGCACCGGGACCCAATCAGCCCCAGCATTTT. Supplemented by reference TRBV30 and TRBJ1-5, the full variable domain reads SQTIHQWPATLVQPVGSPLSLECTVEGTSNPNLYWYRQAAGRGLQLLFYSVGIGQISSEVPQNLSASRPQDRQFILSSKKLLLSDSGFYLCAWAPGPNQPQHFGDGTRLSIL.

Ten or more counts support this clonotype. The rearrangement links TRBV9 to TRBJ2-5; 7 positions match TRBD2. The CDR3 has 15 residues. Trimming at V came to 0 bases and at J to 1 base, leaving 3 bases not matched to a gene. CDR1 is SGDLS and CDR2 is YYNGEE in the germline V gene. The CDR3 nucleotides read TGTGCCAGCAGCGTAGAAGGGACTACCCAAGAGACCCAGTACTTC. Translating it yields CASSVEGTTQETQYF.

Ten or more counts support this clonotype. The chain has TRBV4-2 and TRBJ1-2; D is undetermined. Deletions cut 0 bases from V and 2 bases from J, with 16 bases between. Germline CDR1 and CDR2: LGHNA and YNFKEQ. This CDR3 is 17 amino acids long. Written as DNA, the CDR3 is TGTGCCAGCAGCCAAGATGGAAAAGCCATAGACAACTATGGCTACACCTTC. Amino acids: CASSQDGKAIDNYGYTF.

This clonotype was observed many times. The rearrangement joins TRBV12-3 or TRBV12-4 to TRBJ1-5; 9 bases align to TRBD1. The CDR3 is made up of 15 amino acids. V shed 5 bases and J 3 bases; nucleotides not matched to a gene: 5. The CDR3 loop is CASSPGTGPNQPQHF. The CDR3 DNA reads as TGTGCCAGCAGTCCAGGGACAGGGCCCAATCAGCCCCAGCATTTT.

This clonotype was seen only a few times. The chain recombines TRBV5-1 with TRBJ1-6, with D unresolved. Germline loops: CDR1 SGHRS, CDR2 YFSETQ. V lost 2 bases, J lost 0 bases, and 9 bases lay in between. This CDR3 has 16 amino acids. CDR3 sequence (DNA): TGCGCCAGCAGCTTTTCTGGGAGCTCCTATAATTCACCCCTCCACTTT. Translated: CASSFSGSSYNSPLHF. The full variable domain, rest sourced from reference TRBV5-1 and TRBJ1-6, is KAGVTQTPRYLIKTRGQQVTLSCSPISGHRSVSWYQQTPGQGLQFLFEYFSETQRNKGNFPGRFSGRQFSNSRSEMNVSTLELGDSALYLCASSFSGSSYNSPLHFGNGTRLTVT.